This T cell receptor beta chain derives from a study of blood T cell repertoires in COVID-19. Study background: Two negative PCRs, clearance, or symptom resolution had been documented for recovered Cohort 3 donors. There were acute and convalescent COVID-19 samples, and they came from the United States, Italy and Spain.

V shed 0 bases and J shed 8 bases, with 11 bases lying between them. The CDR3 runs 14 residues. Per germline, CDR1 SGDLS and CDR2 YYNGEE. The count of this clone is one. Across 20 to 25 US areas, participants ranged in age from about 18 to 90 years. The repertoire was sequenced with immunoSEQ multiplex PCR; TCRdb's copy has only in-frame clones and lacks some. This table has 200,000 to 250,000 clones, about 86% appearing once. The chain is built from TRBV9 and TRBJ1-4; weak D call: TRBD1 (5 bases). This TCR came from a woman aged 45-65 years in a cohort exposed to, infected with or recovered from COVID-19 (not recorded which). Specimen: PBMCs or T cells enriched from blood (not recorded which). The CDR3 spells CASSVGPGQEKLFF. CDR3 in DNA: TGTGCCAGCAGCGTAGGTCCAGGGCAGGAAAAACTGTTTTTT.